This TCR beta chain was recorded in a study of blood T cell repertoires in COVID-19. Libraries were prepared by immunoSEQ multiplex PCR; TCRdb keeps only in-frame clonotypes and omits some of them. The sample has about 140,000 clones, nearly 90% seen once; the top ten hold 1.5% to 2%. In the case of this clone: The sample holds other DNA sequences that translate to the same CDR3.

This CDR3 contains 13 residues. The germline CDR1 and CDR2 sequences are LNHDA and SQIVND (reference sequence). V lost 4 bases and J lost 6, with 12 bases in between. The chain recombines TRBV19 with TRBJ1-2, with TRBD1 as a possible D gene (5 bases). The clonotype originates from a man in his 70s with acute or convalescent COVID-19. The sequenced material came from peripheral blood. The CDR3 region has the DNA TGTGCCAGTAGTACCGACAGAGGCCATGGCTACACCTTC. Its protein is CASSTDRGHGYTF.